This TCR beta chain emerged from a study of technical replicates of blood from a few donors. This clone was found a few times. This sample includes further DNA sequences coding for the same CDR3. Here immunoSEQ multiplex PCR was the method, and the copy in TCRdb shows in-frame clones only, minus some. This table has fewer than 90,000 clones, about 90% appearing once. V was clipped by 0 bases and J by 4 bases, with 6 bases between them. CDR3 length: 13 residues. Germline loops: CDR1 GTSNPN, CDR2 SVGIG (reference sequence). The sequenced sample consisted of T cells isolated from PBMCs. The chain employs TRBV30 and TRBJ1-4, with D unclear. This sequence was found in a human donor in good health. The CDR3 protein is CAWSVRYNEKLFF. The DNA of the CDR3 is TGTGCCTGGAGTGTCAGGTATAATGAAAAACTGTTTTTT. The variable domain in full, completed from reference TRBV30 and TRBJ1-4, reads SQTIHQWPATLVQPVGSPLSLECTVEGTSNPNLYWYRQAAGRGLQLLFYSVGIGQISSEVPQNLSASRPQDRQFILSSKKLLLSDSGFYLCAWSVRYNEKLFFGSGTQLSVL.